Listed below are T cell receptor beta chains from one sample, sequenced in a study of blood T cell repertoires in COVID-19. Profiled with immunoSEQ multiplex PCR; TCRdb holds only in-frame clones, not every one. This table holds around 300,000 clones, approximately 89% found once. Sequencing was carried out using PBMCs or T cells enriched from blood (not recorded which). The receptor source for this set is a woman aged 55-70 years who had recovered from COVID-19. Both conserved end residues are part of each CDR3. Fields, in order: D gene, J gene, clone size, V gene, CDR3 protein, CDR3 DNA. D genes are given only for firm matches. Clone sizes are given selectively: once, few, many, or a class where the clone is expanded.

NA,TRBJ2-2,once,TRBV6-5,CASSQYSMNTGELFF,TGTGCCAGCAGTCAATACTCCATGAACACCGGGGAGCTGTTTTTT
NA,TRBJ1-1,NA,TRBV30,CAWSVTGMNTEAFF,TGTGCCTGGAGTGTGACAGGTATGAACACTGAAGCTTTCTTT
NA,TRBJ1-5,NA,TRBV10-3,CAISEWESRGNQPQHF,TGTGCCATCAGTGAGTGGGAATCCCGGGGGAATCAGCCCCAGCATTTT
NA,TRBJ1-5,NA,TRBV7-9,CASSSSVYSNQPQHF,TGTGCCAGCAGCTCCAGCGTCTATAGCAATCAGCCCCAGCATTTT
NA,TRBJ2-7,NA,TRBV28,CASRRPGSSYEQYF,TGTGCCAGCAGGAGACCTGGGAGCTCCTACGAGCAGTACTTC
NA,TRBJ2-7,NA,TRBV10-1,CASSSPTGEQYF,TGCGCCAGCAGCAGTCCAACGGGCGAGCAGTACTTC
NA,TRBJ2-6,NA,TRBV5-1,CASSFGGQVGANVLTF,TGCGCCAGCAGCTTCGGGGGGCAGGTCGGGGCCAACGTCCTGACTTTC
TRBD1,TRBJ1-4,NA,TRBV29-1,CSVVTGEGEKLFF,TGCAGCGTTGTGACAGGGGAGGGTGAAAAACTGTTTTTT
NA,TRBJ2-7,NA,TRBV19,CASSPRLTYEQYF,TGTGCCAGTAGCCCCAGGCTTACCTACGAGCAGTACTTC
NA,TRBJ2-5,NA,TRBV5-1,CASSIFQAQGTQYF,TGCGCCAGCAGCATCTTTCAGGCTCAAGGGACCCAGTACTTC
TRBD2,TRBJ2-7,NA,TRBV13,CASSLLAGGGGEQYF,TGTGCCAGCAGCCTTCTAGCGGGAGGGGGTGGCGAGCAGTACTTC